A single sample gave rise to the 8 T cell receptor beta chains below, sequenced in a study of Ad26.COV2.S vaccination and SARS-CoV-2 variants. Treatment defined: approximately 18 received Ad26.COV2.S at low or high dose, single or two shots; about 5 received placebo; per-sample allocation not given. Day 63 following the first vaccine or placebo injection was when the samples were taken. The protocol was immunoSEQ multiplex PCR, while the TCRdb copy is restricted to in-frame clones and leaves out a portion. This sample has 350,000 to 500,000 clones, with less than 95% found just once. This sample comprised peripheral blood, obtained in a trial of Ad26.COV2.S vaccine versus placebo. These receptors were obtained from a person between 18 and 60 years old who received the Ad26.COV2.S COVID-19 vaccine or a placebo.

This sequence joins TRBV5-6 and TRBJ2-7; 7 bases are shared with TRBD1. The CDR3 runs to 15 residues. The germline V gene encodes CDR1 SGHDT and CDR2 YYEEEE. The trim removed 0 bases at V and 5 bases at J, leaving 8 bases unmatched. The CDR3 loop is CASSLEGGIGHEQYF. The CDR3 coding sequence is TGTGCCAGCAGCTTGGAAGGGGGCATTGGCCACGAGCAGTACTTC.

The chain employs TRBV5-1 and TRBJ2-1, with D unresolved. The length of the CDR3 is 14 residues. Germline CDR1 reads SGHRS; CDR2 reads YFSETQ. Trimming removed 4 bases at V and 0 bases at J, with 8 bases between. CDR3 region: CASSIRTSYNEQFF. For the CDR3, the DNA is TGCGCCAGCAGCATTCGGACCTCCTACAATGAGCAGTTCTTC.

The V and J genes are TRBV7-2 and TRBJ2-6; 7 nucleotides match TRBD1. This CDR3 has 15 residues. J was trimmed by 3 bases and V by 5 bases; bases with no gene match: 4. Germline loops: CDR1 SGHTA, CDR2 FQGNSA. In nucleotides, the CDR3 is TGTGCCAGCAGCGACAGGGTAGTTGGGGCCAACGTCCTGACTTTC. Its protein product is CASSDRVVGANVLTF.

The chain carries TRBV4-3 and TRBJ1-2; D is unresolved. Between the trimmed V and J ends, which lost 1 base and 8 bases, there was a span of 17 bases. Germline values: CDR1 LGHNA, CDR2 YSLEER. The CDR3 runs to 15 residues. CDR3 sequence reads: CASSQGLISGNGYTF. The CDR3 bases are TGCGCCAGCAGCCAAGGACTAATTTCTGGCAACGGCTACACCTTC.

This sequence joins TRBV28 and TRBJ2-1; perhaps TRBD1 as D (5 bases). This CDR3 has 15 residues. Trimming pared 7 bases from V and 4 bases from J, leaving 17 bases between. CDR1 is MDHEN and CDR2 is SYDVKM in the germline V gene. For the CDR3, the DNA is TGTGCCAGCAACCCAGAGACAGAGCTTTACAATGAGCAGTTCTTC. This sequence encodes CASNPETELYNEQFF.

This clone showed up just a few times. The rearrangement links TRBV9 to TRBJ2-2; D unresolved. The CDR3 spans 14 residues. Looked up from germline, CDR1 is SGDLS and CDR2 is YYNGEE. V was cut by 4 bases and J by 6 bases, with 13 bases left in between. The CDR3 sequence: CASSSIMRPGELFF. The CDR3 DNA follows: TGTGCCAGCAGCTCAATAATGAGGCCCGGGGAGCTGTTTTTT. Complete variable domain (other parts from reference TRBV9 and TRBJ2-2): DSGVTQTPKHLITATGQRVTLRCSPRSGDLSVYWYQQSLDQGLQFLIQYYNGEERAKGNILERFSAQQFPDLHSELNLSSLELGDSALYFCASSSIMRPGELFFGEGSRLTVL.

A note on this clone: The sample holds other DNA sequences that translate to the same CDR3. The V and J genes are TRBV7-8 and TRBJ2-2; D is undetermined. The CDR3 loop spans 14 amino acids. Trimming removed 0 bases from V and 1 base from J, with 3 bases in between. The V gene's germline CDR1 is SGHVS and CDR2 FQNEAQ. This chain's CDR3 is CASSLARNTGELFF. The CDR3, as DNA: TGTGCCAGCAGCTTAGCACGGAACACCGGGGAGCTGTTTTTT.

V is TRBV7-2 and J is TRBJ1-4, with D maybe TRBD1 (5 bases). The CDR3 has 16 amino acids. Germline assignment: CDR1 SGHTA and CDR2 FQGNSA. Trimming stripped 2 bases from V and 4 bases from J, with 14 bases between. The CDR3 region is CASSLSRGRFNEKLFF. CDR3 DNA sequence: TGTGCCAGCAGCTTATCACGGGGACGGTTTAATGAAAAACTGTTTTTT.